What follows describes a single T cell receptor (beta chain). What this receptor recognizes is not known. No much larger clonotype is one base removed from it; base qualities were not supplied. TCRbeta CDR3 regions were amplified from genomic DNA using the immunoSEQ Assay, a bias-controlled multiplex PCR. In the authors' own workflow: The number of nucleated cells in each sample was estimated by amplification of reference gene primers within the assay. To quantify the absolute abundance of each unique TCRbeta CDR3 rearrangement, sequence reads were collapsed and filtered. For each sample, productive Simpson clonality was calculated as the square root of Simpson's diversity index over productive rearrangements. TCRdb took over this immuneACCESS table, retaining in-frame rearrangements with V and J assigned. Such tables are incomplete; in checked studies, under half of the missing clones stem from an unresolved V gene, and the remainder is unexplained. The D gene and trimming were derived from the DNA, and the V and J assignments and clone size from that table. For this sample there are 130,000 or so clones; 85% to 90% appear just once. The ten largest clones capture about 2% of the sample.

Whole blood was collected in K2EDTA tubes by collaborating institutions according to the institutions' own protocols. Collaborator samples were shipped for TCRbeta analysis as frozen whole blood, isolated PBMCs, or DNA extracted from either sample type. This sample stems from a study of blood T cell repertoires in COVID-19 (dated by TCRdb to the early 2020s). Study-level background: The collaborator samples originated in the United States, Italy and Spain and spanned the acute and convalescent phases of COVID-19. The prospective study material was composed of cDNA or gDNA derived from T cells, B-cell-depleted T cells, or PBMCs. Deeply sampled blood TCRbeta repertoires from subjects exposed to, actively infected with, or recovered from COVID-19 were included in the dataset. The repertoires were made available in a free public database intended to serve as a resource for research on the immune response to SARS-CoV-2. Samples were obtained from the ongoing ImmuneRACE study (first 160 participants) and from 1,254 subjects provided by 6 global collaborators. Sample metadata almost always included a de-identified subject ID, COVID-19 status, age in years and sex. HLA class I and class II types, where available, came from metadata supplied by the sample provider rather than from assay-based typing. Results and caveats for the whole study, not just this receptor: The quantity of clinical and demographic metadata differed by source and by participant and was supplied without curation.

Trimming removed 4 bases from V and 7 bases from J; the gene matches leave 13 bases unexplained. Looking up the germline V gene yields CDR1 SGHRS and CDR2 YFSETQ. CDR3 length: 16 amino acids, cysteine to phenylalanine. The DNA shown is the 48-base CDR3, in frame from base 1. This sequence was found in a man in his 70s with active COVID-19. Sequencing used peripheral blood. The V and J genes are TRBV5-1 and TRBJ2-7, and 11 bases in between align with TRBD2. At the DNA level, the sequence is TGCGCCAGCAGCCTCCCTCCACTAGCGGGAGTGGGTGAGCAGTACTTC. Its translation reads: CASSLPPLAGVGEQYF.